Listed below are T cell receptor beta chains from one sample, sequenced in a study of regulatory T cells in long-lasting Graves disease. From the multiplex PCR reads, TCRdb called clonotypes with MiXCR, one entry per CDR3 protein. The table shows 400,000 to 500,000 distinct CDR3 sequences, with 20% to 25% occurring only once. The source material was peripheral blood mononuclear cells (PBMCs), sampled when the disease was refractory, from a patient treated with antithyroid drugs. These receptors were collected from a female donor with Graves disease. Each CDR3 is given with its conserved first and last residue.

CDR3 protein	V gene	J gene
CSARDLGGAYEQYF	TRBV20-1	TRBJ2-7
CASSARDINTGELFF	TRBV9	TRBJ2-2
CASSSLTGDAGELFF	TRBV5-4	TRBJ2-2
CASSIGGSETQYF	TRBV19	TRBJ2-5
CASSLAGGWNTEAFF	TRBV5-4	TRBJ1-1
CASSLSSGVNTEAFF	TRBV5-5	TRBJ1-1
CASSSPSGRPYNEQFF	TRBV27	TRBJ2-1
CSAYGQGYEQYF	TRBV20-1	TRBJ2-7
CASSLEAGQGVGEQYF	TRBV7-2	TRBJ2-7
CASSFQGAGQPQHF	TRBV27	TRBJ1-5
CASSTGEYNEQFF	TRBV12-3/TRBV12-4	TRBJ2-1
CASSFSGGLNTGELFF	TRBV28	TRBJ2-2
CASSLFPTIGGELFF	TRBV27	TRBJ2-2
CASSTGTGDTGELFF	TRBV6-1	TRBJ2-2
CASSLDFQGKF	TRBV11-2	TRBJ1-1
CASSPPSDEKLFF	TRBV18	TRBJ1-4
CASSQRQEQYF	TRBV12-3/TRBV12-4	TRBJ2-7
CASSLGAPGSGANVLTF	TRBV7-2	TRBJ2-6
CASSLKISGRAGETQYF	TRBV7-9	TRBJ2-5
CSAAGWSNQPQHF	TRBV20-1	TRBJ1-5
CASSAVYSYGRPNTEAFF	TRBV27	TRBJ1-1
CASSSGQGARNYGYTF	TRBV5-1	TRBJ1-2
CASSPRGSRGYTF	TRBV12-3/TRBV12-4	TRBJ1-2